The 27 T cell receptor beta chains below all came from one sample that was sequenced in a study of blood T cell repertoires in COVID-19. The data were produced by immunoSEQ multiplex PCR, yet TCRdb's version contains in-frame clones alone and is incomplete. Altogether some 130,000 clones are present, 90% being singletons, with the ten largest covering under 4.5%. The sequencing input was peripheral blood. The source is a man in his forties or fifties with active COVID-19.

The rearrangement uses TRBV6-5 and TRBJ1-4; 8 nucleotides align to TRBD1. This CDR3 has 14 residues. V lost 6 bases, J lost 5 bases, and 5 bases stayed unmatched. CDR1 is MNHEY, CDR2 SVGAGI, per germline. Here the CDR3 DNA reads TGTGCCAGCAGGAGACAGGGGTCGAATGAAAAACTGTTTTTT. It encodes CASRRQGSNEKLFF.

The rearrangement uses TRBV4-1 and TRBJ2-5, with TRBD2 matching over 12 bases. The CDR3 runs to 17 residues. Per germline, CDR1 MGHRA and CDR2 YSYEKL. Trimming cost V 0 bases and J 2 bases; bases outside gene matches: 4. The CDR3 coding sequence is TGCGCCAGCAGCCAAGAGACTAGCGGGAGACTGCAAGAGACCCAGTACTTC. It is translated as CASSQETSGRLQETQYF.

The rearrangement joins TRBV15 to TRBJ1-2; 7 nucleotides agree with TRBD1. The CDR3 is 16 residues long. Germline V gives CDR1 LNHNV, CDR2 YYDKDF (reference sequence). V was clipped by 0 bases and J by 4 bases; unmatched bases: 8. The CDR3 sequence is CATSRDRDSFIYGYTF. CDR3 in DNA: TGTGCCACCAGCAGAGATCGGGACAGCTTTATCTATGGCTACACCTTC.

This clone was observed once. The chain joins TRBV28 to TRBJ1-1; no firm D call. The CDR3 has 15 amino acids. Germline CDR1 and CDR2: MDHEN and SYDVKM. V lost 5 bases, J lost 5 bases, and 18 bases lay in between. CDR3 protein: CASSPLTGAETEAFF. The CDR3 DNA is TGTGCCAGCAGTCCACTGACGGGTGCCGAGACTGAAGCTTTCTTT.

The chain combines TRBV19 with TRBJ2-7, with D tentatively TRBD2 (5 bases). The CDR3 length is 15 residues. V was cut by 5 bases and J by 0 bases, with 14 bases left in between. Germline V CDR1 and CDR2: LNHDA, SQIVND (reference sequence). The CDR3 protein is CASSSLRETSYEQYV. Written as DNA, the CDR3 is TGTGCCAGTAGTTCTCTTCGGGAAACCTCCTACGAGCAGTACGTC.

This chain links TRBV5-1 with TRBJ2-7; 8 bases line up with TRBD1. Germline V gene data show CDR1 as SGHRS and CDR2 as YFSETQ. This CDR3 is 14 amino acids long. V lost 4 bases and J lost 0; bases outside the gene matches: 3. CDR3 protein: CASSAGQGSYEQYF. The CDR3 nucleotides read TGCGCCAGCAGCGCTGGACAGGGCTCCTACGAGCAGTACTTC.

CDR3 sequence: CATSDPSGNGGNEQFF. The CDR3, as DNA: TGTGCCACCAGTGACCCTAGCGGGAACGGCGGGAATGAGCAGTTCTTC. This chain links TRBV24-1 with TRBJ2-1; 9 bases are a match to TRBD2. Germline lookup yields CDR1 KGHDR and CDR2 SFDVKD. The CDR3 length is 16 residues. J was trimmed by 7 bases and V by 4 bases; bases with no gene match: 10.

The rearrangement joins TRBV5-1 to TRBJ1-1; 9 nucleotides line up with TRBD1. Germline V gene lookup returns CDR1 SGHRS and CDR2 YFSETQ. The V segment lost 0 bases and the J segment 1 base; nucleotides outside the gene matches: 10. This CDR3 has 18 amino acids. The CDR3: CASSLVPSRQGGNTEAFF. CDR3 DNA: TGCGCCAGCAGCTTGGTCCCTTCGAGACAGGGGGGGAACACTGAAGCTTTCTTT.

The chain has TRBV6-5 and TRBJ1-1; 8 bases are a match to TRBD1. The CDR3 spans 15 residues. J lost 3 bases, V lost 6 bases, and 9 bases had no gene match. In germline, CDR1 is MNHEY, CDR2 SVGAGI. The CDR3 region is CASRRPRGRDTEAFF. The CDR3 DNA sequence: TGTGCCAGCAGGCGACCCAGGGGGCGGGACACTGAAGCTTTCTTT.

J is TRBJ2-3 and V is TRBV29-1; D is uncertain. The CDR3 has 10 amino acids. Germline V gives CDR1 SQVTM, CDR2 ANQGSEA. The germline V and J ends were trimmed by 7 bases and 4 bases, with 6 bases remaining between them. The CDR3 sequence is CSGRSDTQYF. For the CDR3, the DNA is TGCAGCGGCAGGTCAGATACGCAGTATTTT.

This rearrangement joins TRBV2 to TRBJ2-7; D is unresolved. CDR1 and CDR2 from the germline V gene are SNHLY and FYNNEI. This CDR3 is 11 amino acids long. Trimming stripped 7 bases from V and 3 bases from J, with 7 bases between. This CDR3 reads CASKQSYEQYF. CDR3 DNA: TGTGCCAGCAAACAGAGCTACGAGCAGTACTTC. Full variable domain (remainder filled in from reference TRBV2 and TRBJ2-7): EPEVTQTPSHQVTQMGQEVILRCVPISNHLYFYWYRQILGQKVEFLVSFYNNEISEKSEIFDDQFSVERPDGSNFTLKIRSTKLEDSAMYFCASKQSYEQYFGPGTRLTVT.

The chain links TRBV11-2 to TRBJ1-1; D is uncertain. Germline loops: CDR1 SGHAT, CDR2 FQNNGV. There are 12 residues in the CDR3. V gave up 2 bases and J gave up 4 bases, with 5 bases separating them. CDR3 region: CASSLSGTEAFF. For the CDR3, the DNA is TGTGCCAGCAGCTTATCCGGCACTGAAGCTTTCTTT.

This clone was counted once. J is TRBJ2-1 and V is TRBV9, with D possibly TRBD2 on 6 matching bases. Germline CDR1 is SGDLS and CDR2 is YYNGEE. Trimming took off 4 bases at V and 1 base at J, with 18 bases between the two ends. The CDR3 extends over 17 amino acids. The CDR3 DNA reads TGTGCCAGCAGCCCCGCAGGAGGGTACCGGTCCTACAATGAGCAGTTCTTC. Translating gives CASSPAGGYRSYNEQFF.

The rearrangement links TRBV18 to TRBJ1-1; D uncertain. The CDR3 has 16 residues. V lost 3 bases, J lost 2 bases, and 16 bases lay in between. Germline CDR1 is KGHSH and CDR2 is LQKENI. CDR3 coding DNA: TGTGCCAGCTCACCCCGTAGAGGAGGATATAACACTGAAGCTTTCTTT. Protein product: CASSPRRGGYNTEAFF.

This clone was found once. The chain uses TRBV4-1 and TRBJ2-1; 9 bases agree with TRBD1. The CDR3 has 16 residues. The V and J ends lost 1 base and 13 bases, in that order; junction bases with no gene match: 14. Germline V lookup: CDR1 MGHRA, CDR2 YSYEKL. Here the CDR3 reads CASSQGSPGQGGSQFF. CDR3 DNA sequence: TGCGCCAGCAGCCAAGGATCCCCGGGACAGGGAGGCTCCCAGTTCTTC.

The chain is built from TRBV6-5 and TRBJ1-4, with D possibly matching TRBD1 (5 bases). Trimming took 6 bases from V and 8 from J, leaving 16 bases between them. The CDR3 sequence is 14 residues long. Germline V gene lookup returns CDR1 MNHEY and CDR2 SVGAGI. CDR3 loop: CASRREGLREKLFF. In DNA, the CDR3 is TGTGCCAGCAGGCGTGAGGGACTCAGGGAAAAACTGTTTTTT.

The genes are TRBV5-4 and TRBJ2-1; 15 bases line up with TRBD2. CDR3 length: 17 amino acids. After removal of 4 bases from V and 2 bases from J, the junction contained 4 bases not matched to a gene. Germline CDR1 is SGHNT and CDR2 is YYREEE (reference sequence). As DNA, the CDR3 is TGTGCCAGCAGCCCGGGACTAGCGGGAGGCACCTACAATGAGCAGTTCTTC. Translating gives CASSPGLAGGTYNEQFF.

The chain uses TRBV7-8 and TRBJ1-1, with D perhaps TRBD1 (6 bases). Germline assignment: CDR1 SGHVS and CDR2 FQNEAQ. The CDR3 runs 15 residues. Trimming left V 5 bases short and J 5 bases short, with 18 bases between. The CDR3 DNA sequence: TGTGCCAGCAGCCCCGCTGGGGGGGCGGTAACTGAAGCTTTCTTT. As protein: CASSPAGGAVTEAFF.

This clone was counted a few times. The rearrangement uses TRBV7-2 and TRBJ2-7; perhaps TRBD2 as D (5 bases). V dropped 5 bases and J dropped 0 bases, with 8 bases sitting between them. This CDR3 is built from 13 residues. In germline, CDR1 is SGHTA, CDR2 FQGNSA. The CDR3 loop reads CASSSGPSYEQYF. CDR3 nucleotide sequence: TGTGCCAGCAGCAGCGGTCCCTCCTACGAGCAGTACTTC.

J is TRBJ1-3 and V is TRBV3-1 (or the pseudogene TRBV3-2), with a tentative D call TRBD1 (6 bases). The CDR3 loop spans 13 amino acids. With 8 bases removed from V and 2 bases from J, the gap between germline ends came to 10 bases. Per the germline V gene, CDR1 is LGHDT and CDR2 is YNNKEL (reference sequence). The CDR3 reads CASAQGTGNTIYF. CDR3 DNA sequence: TGTGCCAGCGCACAGGGAACTGGAAACACCATATATTTT.

The V call is TRBV3-1 (or the pseudogene TRBV3-2), the J call TRBJ1-4; the D gene is possibly TRBD1 (6 bases). CDR3 length: 14 amino acids. Trimming left V 5 bases short and J 7 bases short, with 14 bases between. Germline V gene lookup returns CDR1 LGHDT and CDR2 YNNKEL (reference sequence). The CDR3 coding sequence is TGTGCCAGCAGCTACAGGGTCGCTACTGAAAAACTGTTTTTT. It specifies CASSYRVATEKLFF.

The J gene is TRBJ2-3, the V gene TRBV5-4, with D perhaps TRBD2 (6 bases). The CDR3 is made up of 13 amino acids. The V gene lost 5 bases and the J gene lost 8 bases, with 15 bases spanning the gap. CDR1 is SGHNT and CDR2 is YYREEE in the germline V gene (reference sequence). The CDR3 nucleotides are TGTGCCAGCAGTGTGGTGGTGGGGGGTACGCAGTATTTT. As protein: CASSVVVGGTQYF.

This chain connects TRBV29-1 to TRBJ2-3; TRBD1 matches at 7 bases. This CDR3 has 13 residues. J was trimmed by 6 bases and V by 3 bases; bases with no gene match: 6. CDR1 and CDR2 from the germline V gene are SQVTM and ANQGSEA. The CDR3 sequence: CSVDPTGLDTQYF. DNA for the CDR3: TGCAGCGTTGACCCGACAGGGCTGGATACGCAGTATTTT.

The rearrangement joins TRBV18 to TRBJ1-4; no clear D. V was cut by 1 base and J by 5 bases, with 11 bases left in between. Germline-derived CDR1 and CDR2 are KGHSH and LQKENI. The CDR3 totals 15 residues. In nucleotides, the CDR3 is TGTGCCAGCTCACCACGAGAGGGCTTAAATGAAAAACTGTTTTTT. Translated, it gives CASSPREGLNEKLFF.

V is TRBV5-1 and J is TRBJ2-1; 8 nucleotides match TRBD2. Germline V CDR1 and CDR2: SGHRS, YFSETQ. J was trimmed by 5 bases and V by 7 bases; bases with no gene match: 8. The CDR3 runs to 14 residues. CDR3 residues: CASCPGTSNNEQFF. The DNA of the CDR3 is TGCGCCAGCTGCCCCGGGACTAGTAACAATGAGCAGTTCTTC.

The chain carries TRBV18 and TRBJ2-7, with D perhaps TRBD2 (6 bases). Trimming removed 2 bases from V and 6 bases from J, with 11 bases in between. Germline V gives CDR1 KGHSH, CDR2 LQKENI. CDR3 size: 13 residues. DNA of the CDR3: TGTGCCAGCTCACCAGACCTAGCGCGCGAGCAGTACGTC. This translates into CASSPDLAREQYV.

The chain combines TRBV10-3 with TRBJ2-1, with 7 positions matching TRBD1. Germline lookup yields CDR1 ENHRY and CDR2 SYGVKD. There are 13 residues in the CDR3. The V and J ends lost 6 bases and 6 bases, in that order; junction bases with no gene match: 5. The CDR3 DNA sequence: TGTGCCATCAGCCTGGACAGGCCCAATGAGCAGTTCTTC. Protein: CAISLDRPNEQFF.